Listed here are 15 T cell receptor beta chains from one sample, sequenced in a study of blood T cells in healthy people across ages. A sample-barcoded 5' primer and a J-beta primer mix were used in a second PCR of roughly 6 to 11 cycles. One entry per CDR3 protein, called by TCRdb with MiXCR from the 5' RACE reads. The table has about 1.5 million distinct CDR3 sequences, 40% to 45% seen once. Sequencing was carried out using blood. The receptor set was obtained from a woman younger than 30 in good health.

The chain links TRBV29-1 to TRBJ1-4; TRBD1 is a possible D gene (6 bases). Germline V gene sequence: CDR1 SQVTM, CDR2 ANQGSEA. The CDR3 covers 14 residues. Trimming removed 2 bases at V and 6 bases at J, with 13 bases between. The CDR3 DNA follows: TGCAGCGTTGAAACGGGGGCCGTGGATGAAAAACTGTTTTTT. As protein: CSVETGAVDEKLFF.

CDR3: CASSSTQWETQYF. As DNA, the CDR3 is TGTGCCAGCAGTTCGACCCAATGGGAGACCCAGTACTTC. V and J are TRBV6-2 or TRBV6-3 and TRBJ2-5, with unresolved D. Trimming removed 4 bases at V and 5 bases at J, with 11 bases between. The CDR3 is made up of 13 amino acids. Germline-derived CDR1 and CDR2 are MNHEY and SVGEGT.

The sample holds a few counts of this clonotype. This chain links TRBV27 with TRBJ2-3; a weak D match, TRBD1 (6 bases). Trimming removed 11 bases from V and 4 bases from J, with 19 bases in between. Looked up from germline, CDR1 is MNHEY and CDR2 is SMNVEV (reference sequence). The CDR3 spans 14 residues. In DNA, the CDR3 is TGTGCCTCTCAGGGGCGGCCTTGGGCAGATACGCAGTATTTT. It is translated as CASQGRPWADTQYF.

The chain joins TRBV4-1 to TRBJ1-5, with D unclear. Germline V gene sequence: CDR1 MGHRA, CDR2 YSYEKL. The CDR3 has 15 residues. Trimming left V 0 bases short and J 0 bases short, with 6 bases between. The CDR3 spells CASSQDYPSNQPQHF. As DNA, the CDR3 is TGCGCCAGCAGCCAAGACTATCCTAGCAATCAGCCCCAGCATTTT.

This chain joins TRBV7-8 and TRBJ1-1; no reliable D call. V was pared by 5 bases and J by 1 base, with 14 bases between. Germline V lookup: CDR1 SGHVS, CDR2 FQNEAQ. The CDR3 runs 15 residues. The CDR3 bases are TGTGCCAGCAGCGATCCCATGGAGGGGAACACTGAAGCTTTCTTT. Its translation is CASSDPMEGNTEAFF.

The rearrangement uses TRBV2 and TRBJ1-1, with 8 positions matching TRBD1. After removal of 3 bases from V and 1 base from J, the junction contained 4 bases not matched to a gene. The CDR3 length is 15 residues. Germline values: CDR1 SNHLY, CDR2 FYNNEI. The CDR3 region has the DNA TGTGCCAGCAGTGAGCCCGGGACAGGGAACACTGAAGCTTTCTTT. Its protein product is CASSEPGTGNTEAFF.

This clonotype was picked up a small number of times. The chain recombines TRBV6-1 with TRBJ2-3, with 9 bases that match TRBD2. Germline CDR1 is MNHNS and CDR2 is SASEGT. Trimming at V came to 1 base and at J to 8 bases, leaving 4 bases not matched to a gene. The CDR3 covers 14 residues. The CDR3 region is CASSEGLAAGTQYF. The DNA of the CDR3 is TGTGCCAGCAGTGAAGGACTAGCGGCCGGTACGCAGTATTTT.

The V call is TRBV10-3, the J call TRBJ2-7; no firm D call. V was cut by 1 base and J by 9 bases, with 13 bases left in between. The germline V gene has CDR1 ENHRY and CDR2 SYGVKD. The CDR3 contains 13 residues. CDR3 loop: CAISELQLDGQYF. CDR3 sequence (DNA): TGTGCCATCAGTGAGTTGCAGCTTGATGGGCAGTACTTC.

This clonotype was recorded once. The chain uses TRBV7-8 and TRBJ2-5, with 8 bases aligning to TRBD1. The V and J ends lost 3 bases and 4 bases, in that order; junction bases with no gene match: 7. CDR3 length: 15 amino acids. Germline CDR1 reads SGHVS; CDR2 reads FQNEAQ. As DNA, the CDR3 is TGTGCCAGCAGCTTTTTCCAGGGGGCACGAGAGACCCAGTACTTC. Residues: CASSFFQGARETQYF.

Many counts were recorded for this clonotype. The rearrangement links TRBV6-2 or TRBV6-3 to TRBJ2-1; D is ambiguous. The CDR3 has 14 amino acids. CDR1 MNHEY and CDR2 SVGEGT come from the germline V gene. The germline V and J ends were trimmed by 5 bases and 1 base, with 9 bases remaining between them. The DNA for the CDR3 is TGTGCCAGCAGTAATTCCTTATCCTACAATGAGCAGTTCTTC. Translation: CASSNSLSYNEQFF.

This clonotype came up a few times. The rearrangement uses TRBV20-1 and TRBJ1-1; 9 bases line up with TRBD1. Germline V lookup: CDR1 DFQATT, CDR2 SNEGSKA (reference sequence). This CDR3 is built from 14 residues. V lost 4 bases and J lost 2; bases outside the gene matches: 5. This CDR3 reads CSATRQGGNTEAFF. The CDR3 bases are TGCAGTGCTACCAGACAGGGGGGAAACACTGAAGCTTTCTTT.

The rearrangement uses TRBV6-5 and TRBJ1-2, with D maybe TRBD1 (6 bases). CDR3 length: 14 residues. Germline lookup yields CDR1 MNHEY and CDR2 SVGAGI. V gave up 2 bases and J gave up 5 bases, with 12 bases separating them. In DNA form, the CDR3 reads TGTGCCAGCAGTTACGACAGGAGCTCTTATGGCTACACCTTC. Translating gives CASSYDRSSYGYTF.

A remark on this clonotype: The germline gene is not matched at one end of the junction; a read error may be the cause. V gene TRBV6-6 combines with J gene TRBJ1-6; possibly TRBD1 for D (5 bases). The germline V gene has CDR1 MNHNY and CDR2 SVGAGI (reference sequence). The CDR3 contains 12 residues. CDR3 nucleotides: TGTGCAAGCAGGGTCTATAATTCACCCCTCCACTTT. The encoded protein is CASRVYNSPLHF.

This clonotype has more than one count but fewer than ten. This chain joins TRBV9 and TRBJ1-2, with a weak D call TRBD1 (5 bases). The CDR3 has 14 residues. Trimming took 4 bases from V and 8 from J, leaving 18 bases between them. Germline V gene data show CDR1 as SGDLS and CDR2 as YYNGEE. As DNA, the CDR3 is TGTGCCAGCAGCCCCCCGGTACAGTGGGGCGGCTACACCTTC. Translation gives CASSPPVQWGGYTF.

On this clonotype: The germline gene is not matched at one end of the junction; a read error may be the cause. The rearrangement joins TRBV6-6 to TRBJ2-5; the match to TRBD2 covers 7 bases. Germline CDR1 and CDR2: MNHNY and SVGAGI (reference sequence). The CDR3 is 12 residues long. The CDR3 loop is CASSYRGETQDF. Here the CDR3 DNA reads TGTGCCAGCAGTTACCGGGGGGAGACCCAGGACTTC.